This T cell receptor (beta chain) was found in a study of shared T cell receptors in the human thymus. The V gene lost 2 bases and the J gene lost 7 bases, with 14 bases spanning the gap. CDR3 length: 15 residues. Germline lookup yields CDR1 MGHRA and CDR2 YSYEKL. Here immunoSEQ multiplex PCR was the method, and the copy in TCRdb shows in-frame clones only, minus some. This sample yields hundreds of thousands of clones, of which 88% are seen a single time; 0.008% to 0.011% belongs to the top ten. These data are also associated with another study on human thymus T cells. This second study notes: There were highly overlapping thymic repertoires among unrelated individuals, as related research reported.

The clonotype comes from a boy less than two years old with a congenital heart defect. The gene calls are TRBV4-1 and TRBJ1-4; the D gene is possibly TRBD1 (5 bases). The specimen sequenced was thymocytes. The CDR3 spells CASSQLKGWGEKLFF. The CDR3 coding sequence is TGCGCCAGCAGCCAACTTAAGGGGTGGGGTGAAAAACTGTTTTTT.